This T cell receptor beta chain was identified during a study of identical twins. TCRdb reprocessed the 5' RACE reads with MiXCR, giving one entry per CDR3 protein. Among about 200,000 distinct CDR3 sequences, roughly a tenth were seen once, and the ten largest hold 10%. This clonotype appeared many times. CDR3 length: 14 amino acids. Per germline, CDR1 SSHAT and CDR2 FNYEAQ (reference sequence). Germline trimming cut 11 bases from V and 5 bases from J; bases unmatched to any gene: 10. This clonotype was obtained from a man aged 45-65 years in good health. The genes are TRBV7-7 and TRBJ2-7, with 12 bases fitting TRBD2. Sequenced input: memory T cells sorted from blood. The CDR3 DNA is TGTGCCGGACTAGCGGGAATAAGTTGGGACGAGCAGTACTTC. It specifies CAGLAGISWDEQYF.